This T cell receptor beta chain is from a study of cytomegalovirus exposure and HLA in healthy donors (dated by TCRdb to between 2016 and 2019). For the study in its entirety: A later analysis indicated that the 95 to 150 validation repertoires were generated on the platform also employed for the 700 or so repertoires of the first cohort. Along with the approximately 700-subject first cohort, a separate validation cohort of approximately 110 different subjects was used. The study combined high-throughput TCR immunosequencing, statistical association of individual TCRs with disease status, and machine learning to predict cytomegalovirus infection status. The study aimed to test whether cataloging public T cell receptors could reveal signatures of past pathogen exposure.

Beyond this particular receptor, the publication reports: In both the original and validation cohorts, the classifier was reported to diagnose cytomegalovirus status with high specificity and sensitivity. All 120 or so repertoires were used to score co-occurrence in the validation cohort in a later analysis, because that analysis had no HLA typing for the cohort. The study listed over 150 TCR beta chains as associated with cytomegalovirus. Three of the identified cytomegalovirus-associated TCR beta chains were confirmed in vitro to be specific for cytomegalovirus antigens. Most TCR sequences were seen in very few donors, while some public TCRs were found in many individuals. Subsequent analysis determined that TCRs grouped into clusters in the first cohort also showed a tendency toward co-occurrence across the 120 or so validation repertoires, and 85% to 95% of cluster scores exceeded 0. According to the authors, the approach could potentially be generalized to other disease states and immunological phenotypes.

Receptors were amplified or captured by the immunoSEQ multiplex PCR assay. From the authors' description of their analysis: A statistical classification framework was built for diagnosing cytomegalovirus status from the catalog of TCR beta chain sequences. This immuneACCESS table, as held by TCRdb, lists in-frame sequences with V and J called but not all clones. Of the missing ones, under half trace to an unresolved V gene in checked studies; the others have no known cause. D and trimming were read from the DNA, whereas the V and J calls and clone size are those reported in that table. Within this sample are a few hundred thousand clones, with roughly 90% of them counted one time only. The ten largest clones capture 0.7% to 0.85% of the sample. The CDR3 contains 14 residues, cysteine and phenylalanine counted. The CDR3 DNA has 42 bases and is translated from base 1. CDR1 and CDR2 were assigned from the germline V gene as SGHTA and FQGNSA. Trimming costs V 1 base and J 5 bases, and their ends lie 11 bases apart.

The donors were included in the validation cohort of over a hundred subjects, a group kept apart from the roughly 680-subject first cohort. For this clone: Its antigen is not yet known. It has no much larger one-base neighbor in the sample; base qualities were not kept.

The rearranged segments are TRBV7-2 and TRBJ1-2, and possibly TRBD1, on 6 matching bases. Sequenced sample: PBMCs. The receptor was isolated from a young woman in good health and CMV-seronegative. The encoded CDR3 is CASSLGGGAYGYTF. The nucleotides read TGTGCCAGCAGCTTAGGGGGGGGCGCGTATGGCTACACCTTC.